These 14 T cell receptor beta chains were sequenced from one sample in a study of Graves' ophthalmopathy and Graves' hyperthyroidism. Amplified TCR beta CDR3 regions were obtained using RNA transcripts as template. RT-PCR in the first round used HTBI primers; a second-round multiplex PCR followed. TCRdb recomputed calls from the multiplex PCR reads with MiXCR, one row per CDR3 protein. The sample carries 200,000 to 300,000 distinct CDR3 sequences, around 42% recorded once. Sequenced input: peripheral blood. The receptors derive from an adult man with Graves' ophthalmopathy.

This clonotype was observed a few times. The DNA of the CDR3 is TGTGCCAGCAGTGATGGGACAGGCAATGAAAAACTGTTTTTT. As protein: CASSDGTGNEKLFF. This sequence joins TRBV2 and TRBJ1-4; 8 nucleotides agree with TRBD1. Trimming took 3 bases from V and 5 from J; bases not matched to a gene: 2. Per the germline V gene, CDR1 is SNHLY and CDR2 is FYNNEI. The CDR3 consists of 14 residues.

At least ten counts were recorded for this clonotype. This chain uses TRBV20-1 with TRBJ1-2; D is unresolved. Germline V gene sequence: CDR1 DFQATT, CDR2 SNEGSKA (reference sequence). Trimming took 7 bases from V and 4 from J, leaving 10 bases between them. The CDR3 is 11 amino acids. This CDR3 reads CSGITAYGYTF. CDR3 coding DNA: TGCAGTGGAATCACCGCCTATGGCTACACCTTC.

This chain links TRBV10-2 with TRBJ1-4; D not resolved. Germline CDR1 and CDR2: WSHSY and SAAADI. This CDR3 has 18 residues. V was shortened by 5 bases and J by 0 bases, with 19 bases between the two germline ends. The CDR3, as DNA: TGCGCCAGCAGTTACTCGATCAGAAGAACACCAACTAATGAAAAACTGTTTTTT. This encodes CASSYSIRRTPTNEKLFF.

This clonotype turned up a few times. The chain has TRBV10-3 and TRBJ2-5; D is uncertain. Germline CDR1 is ENHRY and CDR2 is SYGVKD. Trimming left V 0 bases short and J 2 bases short, with 13 bases between. This CDR3 region has 16 residues. The CDR3 DNA follows: TGTGCCATCAGTGAGTCGACGACGGAGATACAAGAGACCCAGTACTTC. Its translation is CAISESTTEIQETQYF.

This clonotype occurred a few times. The chain combines TRBV12-3 or TRBV12-4 with TRBJ1-1, with D tentatively TRBD1 (6 bases). Trimming cost V 6 bases and J 2 bases, with 10 bases left between them. This CDR3 has 13 residues. CDR3 DNA: TGTGCCAGCAGCAGGGACACTAACACTGAAGCTTTCTTT. It translates to CASSRDTNTEAFF.

This clonotype came up a few times. This chain joins TRBV7-9 and TRBJ2-5, with D tentatively TRBD2 (6 bases). Germline V lookup: CDR1 SEHNR, CDR2 FQNEAQ (reference sequence). The CDR3 covers 15 residues. V was cut by 2 bases and J by 5 bases, with 15 bases left in between. Here the CDR3 DNA reads TGTGCCAGCAGCTTAAGATCCGGGGAGGAGGAGACCCAGTACTTC. This gives the protein CASSLRSGEEETQYF.

The gene calls are TRBV20-1 and TRBJ1-5; D unclear. The ends were cut back, 1 base at V and 5 bases at J, with 15 bases in the middle. From germline, CDR1 is DFQATT and CDR2 SNEGSKA (reference sequence). This CDR3 has 15 amino acids. This chain's CDR3 is CSARVGFGVHQPQHF. In DNA, the CDR3 is TGCAGTGCTAGAGTGGGCTTTGGGGTGCATCAGCCCCAGCATTTT.

The chain carries TRBV7-8 and TRBJ1-5; D possibly corresponds to TRBD1 (5 bases). Germline assignment: CDR1 SGHVS and CDR2 FQNEAQ. This CDR3 is built from 16 residues. The germline V and J ends were trimmed by 2 bases and 2 bases, with 13 bases remaining between them. The CDR3 here is CASSLPGSYGNQPQHF. DNA of the CDR3: TGTGCCAGCAGCTTACCAGGGTCCTATGGCAATCAGCCCCAGCATTTT.

The chain joins TRBV2 to TRBJ2-2; D remains ambiguous. The CDR3 totals 13 residues. The V end lost 6 bases, the J end lost 4 bases, and 9 bases lay between the germline ends. CDR1 and CDR2 (germline): SNHLY, FYNNEI. The CDR3: CASRAGGTGELFF. The CDR3 DNA reads as TGTGCCAGCAGGGCAGGCGGCACCGGGGAGCTGTTTTTT.

This clonotype turned up a few times. The rearrangement uses TRBV10-2 and TRBJ1-4; 8 bases line up with TRBD1. This CDR3 contains 14 residues. Germline trimming cut 5 bases from V and 5 bases from J; bases unmatched to any gene: 4. From germline, CDR1 is WSHSY and CDR2 SAAADI. The DNA of the CDR3 is TGCGCCAGCAGTAATCAGGGGGCCAATGAAAAACTGTTTTTT. This sequence encodes CASSNQGANEKLFF.

In its sample, this clonotype was seen a few times. V usage is TRBV20-1 and J usage is TRBJ1-2; 8 positions match TRBD1. Germline CDR1 is DFQATT and CDR2 is SNEGSKA (reference sequence). This CDR3 region has 14 residues. J gave up 6 bases and V 2 bases, and 8 bases lay outside the gene matches. Here the CDR3 reads CSARPPAGGNGYTF. CDR3 bases: TGCAGTGCTAGACCCCCGGCAGGGGGCAATGGCTACACCTTC.

V gene TRBV5-6 combines with J gene TRBJ2-7; 11 bases match TRBD1. The CDR3 is 14 amino acids. Losses at the gene ends were 4 bases for V and 6 bases for J; bases not matched to a gene: 6. Germline CDR1 SGHDT, CDR2 YYEEEE. The CDR3 DNA reads TGTGCCAGCAGCCCGGACAGGGGGCGCGGCGAGCAGTACTTC. It encodes CASSPDRGRGEQYF.

V gene TRBV19 combines with J gene TRBJ2-1; 7 bases line up with TRBD2. This CDR3 comprises 15 residues. Germline CDR1 reads LNHDA; CDR2 reads SQIVND (reference sequence). After removal of 3 bases from V and 9 bases from J, the junction contained 11 bases not matched to a gene. The DNA for the CDR3 is TGTGCCAGTAGTATTGCGTGGGAGGGCCTGGGTGAGCAGTTCTTC. Encoded protein: CASSIAWEGLGEQFF.

A few counts support this clonotype. The chain has TRBV20-1 and TRBJ2-7; 11 bases line up with TRBD1. CDR3 size: 14 residues. Unmatched junction bases numbered 5, after V lost 3 bases and J lost 4 bases. The germline CDR1 and CDR2 sequences are DFQATT and SNEGSKA (reference sequence). CDR3 nucleotide sequence: TGCAGTGCTAGTCCGGGACAGGGGGGGTACGAGCAGTACTTC. It is translated as CSASPGQGGYEQYF.